These 7 T cell receptor beta chains originate from one sample sequenced in a study of cytomegalovirus exposure and HLA in healthy donors. The PCR was carried out with 60 Vbeta primers and 13 Jbeta primers. The method was immunoSEQ multiplex PCR; TCRdb's version includes in-frame clones alone and lacks a portion of them. The table lists more than 130,000 clones, around four fifths of them singletons, with over 2% in the top ten. The sequenced sample consisted of PBMCs. Receptors originate from a man aged 30 to 45 in good health and CMV-seronegative.

The chain has TRBV11-2 and TRBJ2-1; TRBD1 might be the D (6 bases). CDR1 SGHAT and CDR2 FQNNGV come from the germline V gene. This CDR3 contains 15 residues. V was shortened by 8 bases and J by 0 bases, with 14 bases between the two germline ends. CDR3 region: CASAGAGSSYNEQFF. CDR3 bases: TGTGCCAGCGCAGGGGCTGGGAGCTCCTACAATGAGCAGTTCTTC.

The table lists this clone with a count of one. The chain carries TRBV19 and TRBJ1-1, with 7 bases fitting TRBD1. The CDR3 loop spans 16 amino acids. The trim removed 0 bases at V and 1 base at J, leaving 5 bases unmatched. Per germline, CDR1 LNHDA and CDR2 SQIVND (reference sequence). The CDR3 sequence: CASSIDLGTANTEAFF. In nucleotides, the CDR3 is TGTGCCAGTAGTATAGACCTGGGGACAGCGAACACTGAAGCTTTCTTT.

This rearrangement joins TRBV5-8 to TRBJ1-6; D gene ambiguous. The V end was cut by 7 bases, the J end by 0 bases, with 5 bases between. The germline V gene encodes CDR1 SGHTS and CDR2 YDEGEE. The CDR3 length is 13 residues. The CDR3 is CASPSSYNSPLHF. DNA of the CDR3: TGTGCCAGCCCGTCCTCCTATAATTCACCCCTCCACTTT.

This clone was recorded only once. V gene TRBV6-5 combines with J gene TRBJ2-7, with TRBD1 identical over 9 bases. CDR1 is MNHEY and CDR2 is SVGAGI in the germline V gene. V trimming: 6 bases; J trimming: 0 bases; junction bases outside the gene matches: 3. CDR3 length: 14 amino acids. The CDR3 here is CASSRDRDSYEQYF. The CDR3 DNA reads as TGTGCCAGCAGCCGGGACAGGGACTCCTACGAGCAGTACTTC.

Only one count was recorded for this clone. The rearrangement links TRBV5-1 to TRBJ2-2; 8 bases are shared with TRBD1. CDR1 is SGHRS, CDR2 YFSETQ, per germline. V shed 4 bases and J 0 bases; nucleotides not matched to a gene: 8. CDR3 length equals 17 residues. CDR3 amino acids: CASSGQGAGANTGELFF. For the CDR3, the DNA is TGCGCCAGCAGCGGCCAGGGGGCCGGGGCGAACACCGGGGAGCTGTTTTTT.

This clone was recorded once. The chain couples TRBV30 to TRBJ2-7; weak D call: TRBD2 (5 bases). This CDR3 is built from 15 residues. Germline CDR1 is GTSNPN and CDR2 is SVGIG (reference sequence). Between the trimmed V and J ends, which lost 5 bases and 1 base, there was a span of 18 bases. In DNA form, the CDR3 reads TGTGCCTGGGCCCCACGGGGTCTTCAATCCTACGAGCAGTACTTC. This sequence encodes CAWAPRGLQSYEQYF.

This chain uses TRBV7-9 with TRBJ1-1, with 8 bases aligning to TRBD1. The CDR3 is 13 amino acids. Losses at the gene ends were 5 bases for V and 6 bases for J; bases not matched to a gene: 5. CDR1 is SEHNR and CDR2 is FQNEAQ in the germline V gene (reference sequence). The CDR3 protein is CASSVRGRAEAFF. DNA for the CDR3: TGTGCCAGCAGCGTCAGGGGGCGGGCTGAAGCTTTCTTT.